This TCR beta chain was sequenced in a study of CD8 T cells in Susac syndrome. TCR beta was sequenced from blood CD8+ and CD4+ T cells. Negative isolation yielded CD4+ and CD8+ T cells, and FACS enriched TEMRA cells. CDR1 is LGHNA and CDR2 is YSLEER in the germline V gene. V dropped 0 bases and J dropped 4 bases, with 11 bases sitting between them. The CDR3 runs to 15 residues. An amount of RNA that ranged from roughly 0.45 to 1 ug was reverse transcribed with random hexamers. By means of immunoSEQ multiplex PCR, TCR beta CDR3 spanning 54 Vbeta and 13 Jbeta underwent amplification. TCRdb reprocessed the immunoSEQ multiplex PCR reads via MiXCR and lists one record per CDR3 protein. The sample contains roughly 120,000 distinct CDR3 sequences, about 92% of which appear only once.

The receptor was isolated from a human donor with multiple sclerosis. Sequenced input: CD4+ T cells from PBMCs. V usage is TRBV4-3 and J usage is TRBJ2-3, with D possibly being TRBD1 (5 bases). The CDR3, as DNA: TGCGCCAGCAGCCAAGATCAGGGCGGAGCAGATACGCAGTATTTT. Translated, it gives CASSQDQGGADTQYF.